Presented here are 27 T cell receptor beta chains from one specimen sequenced in a study of cytomegalovirus exposure and HLA in healthy donors (dated by TCRdb to the late 2010s). Library preparation employed the immunoSEQ multiplex PCR assay. A mixture of 60 forward primers for TCR Vbeta segments and 13 reverse primers for TCR Jbeta segments was used in the multiplex PCR. TCRdb took over this immuneACCESS table, retaining in-frame rearrangements with V and J assigned. Such tables are incomplete; in checked studies, under half of the missing clones stem from an unresolved V gene, and the remainder is unexplained. In all, the sample holds some 120,000 clones, and around three quarters of those were seen once. The ten largest account for more than 1% of the sample. The sequencing sample was made of PBMCs. The receptors here all came from a female donor in good health and CMV-seronegative.

The chain combines TRBV6-1 with TRBJ1-1, with TRBD1 identical over 7 bases. Trimming took 4 bases from V and 0 from J; bases not matched to a gene: 11. Germline assignment: CDR1 MNHNS and CDR2 SASEGT. The CDR3 is 17 residues long. In DNA, the CDR3 is TGTGCCAGCAGTGCGGGGACAGTCACCACTATGAACACTGAAGCTTTCTTT. It encodes CASSAGTVTTMNTEAFF.

The chain carries TRBV11-3 and TRBJ2-1, with D tentatively TRBD1 (5 bases). The CDR3 extends over 15 amino acids. The V gene lost 4 bases and the J gene lost 6 bases, with 16 bases spanning the gap. Germline V CDR1 and CDR2: SGHNT, YENEEA. This chain's CDR3 is CASSSRAENSNEQFF. In nucleotides, the CDR3 is TGTGCCAGCAGCTCCAGGGCTGAAAACAGCAATGAGCAGTTCTTC.

This clone was recorded once. The chain links TRBV7-9 to TRBJ2-5; 8 bases fit TRBD2. This CDR3 has 16 residues. From germline, CDR1 is SEHNR and CDR2 FQNEAQ (reference sequence). The J segment lost 3 bases and the V segment lost 5 bases, leaving 11 bases of the junction unmatched. CDR3: CASSPGGGGREETQYF. DNA for the CDR3: TGTGCCAGCAGCCCCGGGGGCGGGGGGCGGGAAGAGACCCAGTACTTC.

V gene TRBV6-5 combines with J gene TRBJ2-7; 8 bases are a match to TRBD1. This CDR3 has 15 amino acids. Germline assignment: CDR1 MNHEY and CDR2 SVGAGI. V shed 8 bases, J shed 4 bases, and the junction held 13 bases outside the gene matches. CDR3 in DNA: TGTGCCAGCGGCTCCACAGGGGGAGGATTATACGAGCAGTACTTC. Amino acid sequence: CASGSTGGGLYEQYF.

The rearrangement links TRBV5-1 to TRBJ1-1; no clear D gene. Germline V CDR1 and CDR2: SGHRS, YFSETQ. This CDR3 region has 13 residues. V lost 0 bases, J lost 7 bases, and 10 bases lay in between. Here the CDR3 reads CASSLVNGDEAFF. The CDR3 bases are TGCGCCAGCAGCTTGGTCAACGGGGATGAAGCTTTCTTT.

Concerning this clone: Other DNA sequences in this specimen translate into the identical CDR3. The J gene is TRBJ1-5, the V gene TRBV30; TRBD1 aligns across 7 bases. There are 13 residues in the CDR3. J was trimmed by 4 bases and V by 2 bases; bases with no gene match: 2. CDR1 is GTSNPN and CDR2 is SVGIG in the germline V gene (reference sequence). CDR3 protein: CAWSRDSNQPQHF. DNA for the CDR3: TGTGCCTGGAGTCGGGACAGTAATCAGCCCCAGCATTTT.

The V and J genes are TRBV9 and TRBJ2-2, with D uncertain. The V and J ends lost 4 bases and 11 bases respectively, with 9 bases between them. Germline CDR1 is SGDLS and CDR2 is YYNGEE. The CDR3 spans 11 residues. CDR3 sequence: CASSSGVELFF. CDR3 sequence (DNA): TGTGCCAGCAGCTCTGGAGTTGAGCTGTTTTTT.

The chain joins TRBV5-1 to TRBJ2-5, with 7 bases lining up with TRBD1. Germline CDR1 SGHRS, CDR2 YFSETQ. Trimming at V came to 5 bases and at J to 4 bases, leaving 8 bases not matched to a gene. The CDR3 covers 14 residues. The CDR3 nucleotides read TGCGCCAGCAGGCGTACAGGGGTCAGAGAGACCCAGTACTTC. This sequence encodes CASRRTGVRETQYF.

The chain employs TRBV5-5 and TRBJ1-5; TRBD1 might be the D (6 bases). From germline, CDR1 is SGHKS and CDR2 YYEKEE (reference sequence). Trimming stripped 2 bases from V and 4 bases from J, with 19 bases between. CDR3 length: 17 residues. As DNA, the CDR3 is TGTGCCAGCAGCTTAGGTCTCGGACAGTCAATTAATCAGCCCCAGCATTTT. It specifies CASSLGLGQSINQPQHF. The full variable domain, its missing parts supplied by reference TRBV5-5 and TRBJ1-5, is DAGVTQSPTHLIKTRGQQVTLRCSPISGHKSVSWYQQVLGQGPQFIFQYYEKEERGRGNFPDRFSARQFPNYSSELNVNALLLGDSALYLCASSLGLGQSINQPQHFGDGTRLSIL.

The chain couples TRBV19 to TRBJ1-6; D is possibly TRBD1 (5 bases). V was cut by 4 bases and J by 5 bases, with 9 bases left in between. This CDR3 has 14 residues. Germline V lookup: CDR1 LNHDA, CDR2 SQIVND (reference sequence). The CDR3 DNA follows: TGTGCCAGTAGTAAAGACAGTCATAATTCACCCCTCCACTTT. This sequence encodes CASSKDSHNSPLHF.

The chain joins TRBV2 to TRBJ2-2; D ambiguous. The ends were cut back, 6 bases at V and 4 bases at J, with 15 bases in the middle. The CDR3 contains 15 residues. Germline V gives CDR1 SNHLY, CDR2 FYNNEI. CDR3 sequence (DNA): TGTGCCAGCAGCTACGACAAACAAGGCACCGGGGAGCTGTTTTTT. Translating it yields CASSYDKQGTGELFF. Full variable domain (rest looked up from reference TRBV2 and TRBJ2-2): EPEVTQTPSHQVTQMGQEVILRCVPISNHLYFYWYRQILGQKVEFLVSFYNNEISEKSEIFDDQFSVERPDGSNFTLKIRSTKLEDSAMYFCASSYDKQGTGELFFGEGSRLTVL.

This clone has just a few counts. This chain links TRBV5-4 with TRBJ1-1, with D unclear. From germline, CDR1 is SGHNT and CDR2 YYREEE (reference sequence). V dropped 0 bases and J dropped 1 base, with 10 bases sitting between them. The CDR3 extends over 15 amino acids. In DNA, the CDR3 is TGTGCCAGCAGCTTGGAGCGGGCGCGGAACACTGAAGCTTTCTTT. Amino acid sequence: CASSLERARNTEAFF.

V is TRBV7-2 and J is TRBJ2-1; 10 nucleotides align to TRBD2. The V gene end was trimmed by 2 bases and the J gene end by 5 bases; junction bases not matched to a gene: 6. This CDR3 has 16 amino acids. Per the germline V gene, CDR1 is SGHTA and CDR2 is FQGNSA. The DNA for the CDR3 is TGTGCCAGCAGCTTAAAAGGACTAGCGGTGCACAATGAGCAGTTCTTC. It is translated as CASSLKGLAVHNEQFF.

The chain recombines TRBV2 with TRBJ1-5; 11 bases are a match to TRBD1. The CDR3 spans 15 residues. Germline loops: CDR1 SNHLY, CDR2 FYNNEI. J was trimmed by 11 bases and V by 4 bases; bases with no gene match: 10. The chain's CDR3 is CASSVPGQGVLAQHF. For the CDR3, the DNA is TGTGCCAGCAGTGTACCGGGACAGGGGGTGCTGGCCCAGCATTTT.

This rearrangement joins TRBV5-1 to TRBJ2-5; 7 bases line up with TRBD2. This CDR3 is built from 15 residues. Germline V CDR1 and CDR2: SGHRS, YFSETQ. V lost 7 bases, J lost 0 bases, and 9 bases stayed unmatched. DNA of the CDR3: TGCGCCAGCCACCGTGGGGGGGTGTACCAAGAGACCCAGTACTTC. Translating it yields CASHRGGVYQETQYF.

The rearrangement links TRBV6-6 to TRBJ2-7; the D is unclear. CDR3 length: 13 amino acids. Germline CDR1 MNHNY, CDR2 SVGAGI (reference sequence). Trimming shortened V by 5 bases and J by 5 bases, and 13 bases separated the two germline ends. The chain's CDR3 is CASSPEPRDEQYF. In DNA form, the CDR3 reads TGTGCCAGCAGTCCCGAACCCCGGGACGAGCAGTACTTC.

V usage is TRBV28 and J usage is TRBJ2-4; 16 bases are a match to TRBD2. CDR1 is MDHEN and CDR2 is SYDVKM in the germline V gene. The trim removed 6 bases at V and 3 bases at J, leaving 17 bases unmatched. This CDR3 comprises 21 residues. This CDR3 is CASRHGGGLAGGPRGKNIQYF. The DNA for the CDR3 is TGTGCCAGCAGACACGGGGGGGGACTAGCGGGAGGGCCCCGGGGCAAAAACATTCAGTACTTC.

This chain links TRBV10-3 with TRBJ1-1; weak D call: TRBD1 (5 bases). The V gene's germline CDR1 is ENHRY and CDR2 SYGVKD. V was pared by 0 bases and J by 1 base, with 9 bases between. The CDR3 has 15 residues. This chain's CDR3 is CAISESGQGNTEAFF. CDR3 nucleotide sequence: TGTGCCATCAGTGAGTCAGGGCAGGGGAACACTGAAGCTTTCTTT.

The chain joins TRBV2 to TRBJ1-1; possibly TRBD1 for D (6 bases). The germline gives CDR1 SNHLY, CDR2 FYNNEI. This CDR3 spans 11 amino acids. Trimming cost V 8 bases and J 8 bases, with 12 bases left between them. The CDR3 bases are TGTGCCAGCGGAGCCAGGGGAGAAGCTTTCTTT. As protein: CASGARGEAFF. The variable domain in full, completed from reference TRBV2 and TRBJ1-1, reads EPEVTQTPSHQVTQMGQEVILRCVPISNHLYFYWYRQILGQKVEFLVSFYNNEISEKSEIFDDQFSVERPDGSNFTLKIRSTKLEDSAMYFCASGARGEAFFGQGTRLTVV.

The rearrangement uses TRBV6-5 and TRBJ1-1, with 9 positions matching TRBD1. CDR3 length equals 14 residues. Germline V gene data show CDR1 as MNHEY and CDR2 as SVGAGI. V was clipped by 5 bases and J by 1 base; unmatched bases: 2. In nucleotides, the CDR3 is TGTGCCAGCAGTGCGGGACAGGGGAACACTGAAGCTTTCTTT. Translating gives CASSAGQGNTEAFF.

The chain joins TRBV7-3 to TRBJ1-2; D not certain. This CDR3 contains 14 residues. Germline V gene data show CDR1 as SGHTA and CDR2 as FQGTGA. Trimming cost V 7 bases and J 3 bases, with 15 bases left between them. As DNA, the CDR3 is TGTGCCAGCACCCCAGGACCAGCGGACTATGGCTACACCTTC. Encoded protein: CASTPGPADYGYTF.

This clone was detected a few times. CDR3 coding DNA: TGTGCCAGCAGCTTGAGGCGGACTAGCGGGAGCTACGAGCAGTACTTC. Translation gives CASSLRRTSGSYEQYF. This chain links TRBV13 with TRBJ2-7, with TRBD2 identical over 13 bases. Germline values: CDR1 PRHDT, CDR2 FYEKMQ (reference sequence). This CDR3 has 16 amino acids. Trimming removed 3 bases from V and 3 bases from J; junction bases left unmatched: 5. The complete variable domain, with remaining parts taken from reference TRBV13 and TRBJ2-7, reads AAGVIQSPRHLIKEKRETATLKCYPIPRHDTVYWYQQGPGQDPQFLISFYEKMQSDKGSIPDRFSAQQFSDYHSELNMSSLELGDSALYFCASSLRRTSGSYEQYFGPGTRLTVT.

The rearrangement joins TRBV11-2 to TRBJ2-4; 7 bases align to TRBD1. Per germline, CDR1 SGHAT and CDR2 FQNNGV. J lost 5 bases, V lost 3 bases, and 10 bases had no gene match. The CDR3 contains 16 residues. CDR3 protein: CASSFDRRQGQNIQYF. For the CDR3, the DNA is TGTGCCAGCAGCTTTGATCGGCGACAGGGACAAAACATTCAGTACTTC.

A single count supports this clone. CDR3 sequence: CASGFGPGQGQYF. The CDR3, as DNA: TGTGCTAGTGGTTTCGGCCCGGGACAGGGCCAGTACTTC. V and J are TRBV12-5 and TRBJ2-5; 9 bases match TRBD1. The CDR3 consists of 13 residues. The J segment lost 10 bases and the V segment lost 3 bases, leaving 6 bases of the junction unmatched. Germline V gene data show CDR1 as LGHNT and CDR2 as FRNRAP.

The chain links TRBV19 to TRBJ2-3; the match to TRBD2 covers 8 bases. V lost 6 bases to trimming and J lost 2 bases; unmatched junction nucleotides: 10. Germline V gene lookup returns CDR1 LNHDA and CDR2 SQIVND (reference sequence). This CDR3 spans 16 amino acids. This CDR3 reads CASSPRTSGFTDTQYF. The CDR3 nucleotides are TGTGCCAGTAGCCCTCGAACTAGCGGATTCACAGATACGCAGTATTTT.

This clone appeared once. An end of the junction does not agree with germline; a read error may underlie this. Other DNA sequences in the sample encode the same CDR3. V and J are TRBV18 and TRBJ1-1; weak D call: TRBD1 (5 bases). The germline gives CDR1 KGHSH, CDR2 LQKENI. The CDR3 loop spans 16 amino acids. The CDR3 DNA is TGTGCCAGTTCACCCTCTCGGGGGGGAATGAACACTGAAGCTTTCTTT. Translated: CASSPSRGGMNTEAFF.

The chain uses TRBV2 and TRBJ1-2, with D perhaps matching TRBD1 (6 bases). The CDR3 totals 13 residues. V lost 7 bases to trimming and J lost 7 bases, with 16 bases between them. Germline V lookup: CDR1 SNHLY, CDR2 FYNNEI. CDR3 residues: CASMWQGSAGYTF. For the CDR3, the DNA is TGTGCCAGCATGTGGCAGGGGTCTGCTGGCTACACCTTC.